A single sample is the source of the 12 T cell receptor beta chains below, sequenced in a study of beta chain features in type 1 diabetes. Overall study findings and caveats: In all four CD4+ subsets, TCRB CDR3 length was significantly, moderately reduced in type 1 diabetes.

Expressed TCRB transcripts were sequenced because the isolated RNA had all been reverse transcribed beforehand. Assay: immunoSEQ multiplex PCR; the TCRdb copy retains only in-frame clones and omits some. The sample has more than 250,000 clones; around 15% are singletons. For these receptors, no antigen is known. Sequencing used naive CD4+ T cells from blood. These receptor sequences come from a man aged 25 to 45 with type 1 diabetes.

The V gene is TRBV28, the J gene TRBJ1-2; D call uncertain. Trimming removed 2 bases from V and 4 bases from J, with 14 bases in between. The V gene's germline CDR1 is MDHEN and CDR2 SYDVKM. The CDR3 consists of 15 residues. The CDR3 is CASSLIGQIPYGYTF. CDR3 bases: TGTGCCAGCAGTTTAATTGGTCAGATTCCCTATGGCTACACCTTC.

Regarding this clone: This sample also contains other DNA sequences that code for the same CDR3. The chain carries TRBV5-4 and TRBJ2-3, with D unresolved. Trimming stripped 0 bases from V and 2 bases from J, with 7 bases between. There are 14 residues in the CDR3. The V gene's germline CDR1 is SGHNT and CDR2 YYREEE (reference sequence). The CDR3 sequence: CASSLGLVTDTQYF. CDR3 bases: TGTGCCAGCAGCTTGGGCCTAGTCACAGATACGCAGTATTTT.

This clone was counted a few times. CDR3 nucleotide sequence: TGTGCCTGGAGTGTATCAGGACCAATCAGAGCGGGGAAGGAAGCTTTCTTT. This encodes CAWSVSGPIRAGKEAFF. The J gene is TRBJ1-1, the V gene TRBV30; no clear D gene. The V and J ends lost 0 bases and 8 bases respectively, with 25 bases between them. This CDR3 has 17 amino acids. From germline, CDR1 is GTSNPN and CDR2 SVGIG (reference sequence).

V gene TRBV18 combines with J gene TRBJ1-1, with D perhaps matching TRBD1 (6 bases). Germline CDR1 and CDR2: KGHSH and LQKENI. The CDR3 spans 15 residues. V lost 4 bases and J 5 bases, leaving 17 bases between the germline ends. The CDR3, as DNA: TGTGCCAGCTCACAGAGTACAGGGAGTAGGACTGAAGCTTTCTTT. Translating it yields CASSQSTGSRTEAFF.

The chain couples TRBV30 to TRBJ1-2, with 10 bases lining up with TRBD1. The germline gives CDR1 GTSNPN, CDR2 SVGIG (reference sequence). J gave up 2 bases and V 3 bases, and 12 bases lay outside the gene matches. The CDR3 is 17 amino acids. The CDR3, as DNA: TGTGCCTGGAGAAAGTCTGGTGGGACAGGGGACAACTATGGCTACACCTTC. Protein product: CAWRKSGGTGDNYGYTF.

In this sample, this clone turned up a few times. The sample contains more than one DNA sequence encoding this CDR3. J is TRBJ2-7 and V is TRBV2, with 7 bases lining up with TRBD1. V was pared by 4 bases and J by 2 bases, with 2 bases of the junction left unmatched. The germline gives CDR1 SNHLY, CDR2 FYNNEI. This CDR3 is 13 amino acids long. The DNA for the CDR3 is TGTGCCAGCAGTGGACAGGGTCCCTACGAGCAGTACTTC. It translates to CASSGQGPYEQYF. The full variable domain, with the rest looked up from reference TRBV2 and TRBJ2-7, is EPEVTQTPSHQVTQMGQEVILRCVPISNHLYFYWYRQILGQKVEFLVSFYNNEISEKSEIFDDQFSVERPDGSNFTLKIRSTKLEDSAMYFCASSGQGPYEQYFGPGTRLTVT.

The chain links TRBV4-1 to TRBJ2-3; tentative D call: TRBD2 (5 bases). Deletions cut 3 bases from V and 6 bases from J, with 10 bases between. Germline CDR1 is MGHRA and CDR2 is YSYEKL. The CDR3 loop spans 13 amino acids. The CDR3: CASSHSRRDTQYF. CDR3 sequence (DNA): TGCGCCAGCAGCCATTCCAGGAGGGATACGCAGTATTTT.

The V call is TRBV2, the J call TRBJ1-5; 11 bases are shared with TRBD1. CDR1 and CDR2 (germline): SNHLY, FYNNEI. The CDR3 has 15 residues. V was pared by 5 bases and J by 6 bases, with 6 bases of the junction left unmatched. The CDR3, as DNA: TGTGCCAGCAGTTCGGACAGGGGGCGAGGTCAGCCCCAGCATTTT. The encoded protein is CASSSDRGRGQPQHF.

This clone has more than one count but fewer than ten. Sequence at one end of the junction differs from germline and may be a read error. The chain links TRBV5-4 to TRBJ2-1; 12 nucleotides match TRBD2. The germline gives CDR1 SGHNT, CDR2 YYREEE (reference sequence). CDR3 length: 14 amino acids. Here the CDR3 DNA reads TGCGCCAGCAGCCGGACTAGCGGGGACAATGAGCAGTTCTTC. It is translated as CASSRTSGDNEQFF.

This clone occurred a few times. V usage is TRBV4-3 and J usage is TRBJ2-6; maybe TRBD2 (6 bases). V dropped 4 bases and J dropped 0 bases, with 13 bases sitting between them. Germline V CDR1 and CDR2: LGHNA, YSLEER. This CDR3 is 17 amino acids long. The CDR3 sequence is CASSLRRESSGANVLTF. CDR3 in DNA: TGCGCCAGCAGCCTGCGACGGGAGAGCTCTGGGGCCAACGTCCTGACTTTC.

This clone was detected a few times. The J gene is TRBJ2-7, the V gene TRBV19, with D possibly being TRBD1 (6 bases). The germline gives CDR1 LNHDA, CDR2 SQIVND (reference sequence). There are 14 residues in the CDR3. Trimming pared 1 base from V and 1 base from J, leaving 8 bases between. The CDR3 here is CASSIGGQSYEQYF. CDR3 DNA: TGTGCCAGTAGTATAGGTGGACAGTCCTACGAGCAGTACTTC.

This clone was seen a handful of times. V is TRBV28 and J is TRBJ2-7, with 7 positions matching TRBD1. The germline CDR1 and CDR2 sequences are MDHEN and SYDVKM. V was clipped by 4 bases and J by 1 base; unmatched bases: 4. This CDR3 contains 14 residues. The CDR3 nucleotides are TGTGCCAGCAGTTCGGACAGGTCGTCCTACGAGCAGTACTTC. Protein product: CASSSDRSSYEQYF.